This T cell receptor (beta chain) emerged from a study of CD8 T cells in ankylosing spondylitis. This CDR3 region has 13 residues. Trimming took off 2 bases at V and 2 bases at J, with 7 bases between the two ends. Germline V gene data show CDR1 as DFQATT and CDR2 as SNEGSKA (reference sequence). Points from the study as a whole: Some of the motif variants had earlier been found in reactive arthritis patients' fluid and blood. Clones linked to disease, bearing a CD8+ phenotype, were relatively rare in peripheral blood. Reports say disease-linked clones showed up significantly more in matched ankylosing spondylitis synovial fluid. Blood of patients with ankylosing spondylitis appeared to be characterized by a TCR beta motif of about eight highly homologous variants.

Points on this clonotype: As yet, its antigen is unknown.

Quantitative 5'-RACE with molecular barcodes was used to make the TCR beta libraries. Each CDR3 protein gets one entry after TCRdb re-called the 5' RACE reads with MiXCR. The top ten clones hold around 20% of a sample with 650,000 to 800,000 distinct CDR3 sequences, roughly 19% of them seen once. This TCR derives from a male donor with ankylosing spondylitis. The rearrangement joins TRBV20-1 to TRBJ2-1; D is uncertain. The source material was blood, either unsorted or a sorted T cell fraction (not recorded which). Here the CDR3 reads CSARLKTYNEQFF. The CDR3 coding sequence is TGCAGTGCTAGATTAAAGACCTACAATGAGCAGTTCTTC.